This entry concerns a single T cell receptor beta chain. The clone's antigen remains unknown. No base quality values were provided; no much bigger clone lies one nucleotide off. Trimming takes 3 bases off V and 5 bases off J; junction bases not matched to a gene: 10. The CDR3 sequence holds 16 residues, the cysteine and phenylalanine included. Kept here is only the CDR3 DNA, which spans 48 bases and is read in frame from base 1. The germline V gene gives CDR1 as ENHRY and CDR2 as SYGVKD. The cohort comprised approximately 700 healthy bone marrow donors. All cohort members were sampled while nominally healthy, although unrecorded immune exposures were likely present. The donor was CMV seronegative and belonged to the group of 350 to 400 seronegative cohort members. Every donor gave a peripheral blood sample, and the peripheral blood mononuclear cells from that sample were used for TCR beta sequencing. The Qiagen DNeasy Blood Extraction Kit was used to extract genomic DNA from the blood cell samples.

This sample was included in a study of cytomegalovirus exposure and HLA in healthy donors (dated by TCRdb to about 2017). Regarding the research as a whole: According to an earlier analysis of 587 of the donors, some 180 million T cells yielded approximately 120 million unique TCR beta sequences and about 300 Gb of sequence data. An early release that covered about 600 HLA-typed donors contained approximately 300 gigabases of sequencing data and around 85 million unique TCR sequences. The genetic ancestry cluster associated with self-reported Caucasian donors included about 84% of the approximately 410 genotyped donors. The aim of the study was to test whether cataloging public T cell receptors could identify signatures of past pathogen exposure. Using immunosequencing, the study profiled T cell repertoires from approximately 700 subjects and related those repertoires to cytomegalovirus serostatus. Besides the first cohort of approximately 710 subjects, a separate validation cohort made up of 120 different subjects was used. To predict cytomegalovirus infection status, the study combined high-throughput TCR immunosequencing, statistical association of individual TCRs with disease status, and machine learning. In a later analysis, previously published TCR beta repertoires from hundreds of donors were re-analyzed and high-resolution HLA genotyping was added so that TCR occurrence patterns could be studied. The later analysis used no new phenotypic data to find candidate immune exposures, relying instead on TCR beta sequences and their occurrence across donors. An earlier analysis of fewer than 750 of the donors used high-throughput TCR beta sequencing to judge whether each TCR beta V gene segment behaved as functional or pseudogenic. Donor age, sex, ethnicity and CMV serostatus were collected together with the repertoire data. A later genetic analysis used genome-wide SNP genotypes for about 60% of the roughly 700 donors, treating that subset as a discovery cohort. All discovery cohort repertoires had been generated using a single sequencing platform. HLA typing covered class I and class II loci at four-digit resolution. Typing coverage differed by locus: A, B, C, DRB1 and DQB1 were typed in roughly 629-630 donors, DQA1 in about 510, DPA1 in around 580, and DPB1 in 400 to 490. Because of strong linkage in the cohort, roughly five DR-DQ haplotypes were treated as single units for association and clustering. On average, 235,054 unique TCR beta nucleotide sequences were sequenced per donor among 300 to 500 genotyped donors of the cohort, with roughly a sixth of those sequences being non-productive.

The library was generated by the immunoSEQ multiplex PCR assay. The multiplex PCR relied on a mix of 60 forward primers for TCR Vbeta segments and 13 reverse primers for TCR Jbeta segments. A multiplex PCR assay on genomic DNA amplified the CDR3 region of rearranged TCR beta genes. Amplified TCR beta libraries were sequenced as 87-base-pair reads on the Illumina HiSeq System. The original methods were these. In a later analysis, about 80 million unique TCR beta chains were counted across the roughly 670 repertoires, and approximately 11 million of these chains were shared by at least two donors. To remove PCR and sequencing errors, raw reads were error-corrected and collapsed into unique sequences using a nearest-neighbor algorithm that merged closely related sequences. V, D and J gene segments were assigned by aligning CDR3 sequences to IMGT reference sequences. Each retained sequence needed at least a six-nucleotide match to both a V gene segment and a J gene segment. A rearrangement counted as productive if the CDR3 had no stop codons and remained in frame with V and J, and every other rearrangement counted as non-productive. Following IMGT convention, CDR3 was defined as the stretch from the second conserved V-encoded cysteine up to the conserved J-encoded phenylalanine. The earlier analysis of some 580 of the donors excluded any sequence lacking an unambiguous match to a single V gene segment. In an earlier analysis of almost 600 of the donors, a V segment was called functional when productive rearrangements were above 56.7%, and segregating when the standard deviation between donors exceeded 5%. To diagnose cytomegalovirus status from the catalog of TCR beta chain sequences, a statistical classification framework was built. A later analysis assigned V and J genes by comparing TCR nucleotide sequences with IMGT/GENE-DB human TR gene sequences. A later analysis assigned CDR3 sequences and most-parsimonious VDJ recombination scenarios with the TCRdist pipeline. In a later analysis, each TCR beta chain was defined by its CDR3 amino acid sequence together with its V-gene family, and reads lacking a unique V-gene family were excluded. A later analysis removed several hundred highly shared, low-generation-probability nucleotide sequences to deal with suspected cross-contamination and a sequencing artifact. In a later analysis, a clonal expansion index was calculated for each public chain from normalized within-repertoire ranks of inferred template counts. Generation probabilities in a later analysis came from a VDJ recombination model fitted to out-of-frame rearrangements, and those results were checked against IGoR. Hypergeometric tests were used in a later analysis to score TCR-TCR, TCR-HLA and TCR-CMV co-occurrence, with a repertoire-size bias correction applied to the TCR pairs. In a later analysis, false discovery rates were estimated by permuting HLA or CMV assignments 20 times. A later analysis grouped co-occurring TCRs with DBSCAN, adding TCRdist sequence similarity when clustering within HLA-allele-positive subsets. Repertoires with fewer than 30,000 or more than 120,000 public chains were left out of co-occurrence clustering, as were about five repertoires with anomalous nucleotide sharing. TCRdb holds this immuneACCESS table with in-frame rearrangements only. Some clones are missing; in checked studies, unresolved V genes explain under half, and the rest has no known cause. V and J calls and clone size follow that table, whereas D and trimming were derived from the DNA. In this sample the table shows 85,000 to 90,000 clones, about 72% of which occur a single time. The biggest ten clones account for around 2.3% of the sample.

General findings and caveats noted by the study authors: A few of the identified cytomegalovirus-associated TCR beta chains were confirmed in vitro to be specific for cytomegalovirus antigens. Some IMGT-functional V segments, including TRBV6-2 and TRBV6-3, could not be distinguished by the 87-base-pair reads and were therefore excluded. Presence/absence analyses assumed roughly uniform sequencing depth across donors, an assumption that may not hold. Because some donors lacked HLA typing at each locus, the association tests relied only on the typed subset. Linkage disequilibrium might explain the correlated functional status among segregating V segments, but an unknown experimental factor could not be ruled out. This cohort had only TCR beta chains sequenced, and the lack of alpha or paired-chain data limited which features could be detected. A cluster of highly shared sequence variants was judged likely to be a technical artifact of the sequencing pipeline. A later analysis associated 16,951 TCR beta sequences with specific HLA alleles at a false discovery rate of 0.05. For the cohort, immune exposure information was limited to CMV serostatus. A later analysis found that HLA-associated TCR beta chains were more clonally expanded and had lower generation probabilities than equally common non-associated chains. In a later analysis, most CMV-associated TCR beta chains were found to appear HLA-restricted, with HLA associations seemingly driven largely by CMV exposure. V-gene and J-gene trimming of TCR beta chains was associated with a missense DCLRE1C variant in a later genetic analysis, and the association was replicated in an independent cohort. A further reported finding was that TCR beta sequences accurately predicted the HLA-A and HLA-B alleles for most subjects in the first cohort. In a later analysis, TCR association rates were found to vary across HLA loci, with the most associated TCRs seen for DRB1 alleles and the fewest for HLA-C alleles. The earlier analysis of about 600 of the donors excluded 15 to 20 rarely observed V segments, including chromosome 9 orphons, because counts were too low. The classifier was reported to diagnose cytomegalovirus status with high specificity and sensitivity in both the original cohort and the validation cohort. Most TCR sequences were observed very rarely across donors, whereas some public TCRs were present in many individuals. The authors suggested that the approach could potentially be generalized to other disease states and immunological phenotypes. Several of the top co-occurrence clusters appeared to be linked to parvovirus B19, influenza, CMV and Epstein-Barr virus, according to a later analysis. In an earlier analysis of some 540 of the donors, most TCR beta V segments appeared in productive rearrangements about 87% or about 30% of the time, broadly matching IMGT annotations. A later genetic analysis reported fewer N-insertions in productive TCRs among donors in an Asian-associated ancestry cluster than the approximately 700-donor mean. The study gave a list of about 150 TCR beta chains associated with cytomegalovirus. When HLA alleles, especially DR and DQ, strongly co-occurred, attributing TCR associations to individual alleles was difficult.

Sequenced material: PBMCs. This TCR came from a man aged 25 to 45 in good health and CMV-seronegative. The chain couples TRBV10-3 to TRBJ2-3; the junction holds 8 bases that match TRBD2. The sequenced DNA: TGTGCCATCAGTGACCCCGTAGCGGGAACCGGAGATACGCAGTATTTT. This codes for CAISDPVAGTGDTQYF.